This T cell receptor beta chain was profiled in a study of blood T cell repertoires in COVID-19. As for the study in general: Some COVID-19 samples were acute and others convalescent; all came from the United States, Italy and Spain. Sample material is recorded as cDNA or gDNA derived from T cells, B-cell-depleted T cells, or PBMCs.

Profiled with immunoSEQ multiplex PCR; TCRdb holds only in-frame clones, not every one. The sample yields some 400,000 clones, around 87% seen once. Followed over time, Seattle patients had been enrolled while infection was active. This clone was seen a few times. Sample: peripheral blood. The sequence was collected from a woman aged 55-69 years with COVID-19, enrolled during active disease.

In DNA, the CDR3 is TGCGCCAGCAGCCAACCGCCAGCGGGGGGGCCAGATACGCAGTATTTT. It specifies CASSQPPAGGPDTQYF. The chain carries TRBV4-1 and TRBJ2-3; 10 nucleotides align to TRBD2. Per the germline V gene, CDR1 is MGHRA and CDR2 is YSYEKL. J lost 4 bases, V lost 2 bases, and 6 bases had no gene match. The CDR3 sequence is 16 residues long.